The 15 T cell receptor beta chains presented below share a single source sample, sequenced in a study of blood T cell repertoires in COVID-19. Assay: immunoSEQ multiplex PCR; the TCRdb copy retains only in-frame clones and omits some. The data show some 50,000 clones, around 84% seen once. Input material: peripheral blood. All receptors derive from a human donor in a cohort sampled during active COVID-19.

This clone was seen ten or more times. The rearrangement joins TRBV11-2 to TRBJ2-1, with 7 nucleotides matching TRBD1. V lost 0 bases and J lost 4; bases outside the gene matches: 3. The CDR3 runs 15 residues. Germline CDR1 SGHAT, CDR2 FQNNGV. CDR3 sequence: CASSLDMTGYNEQFF. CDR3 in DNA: TGTGCCAGCAGCTTAGATATGACAGGGTACAATGAGCAGTTCTTC.

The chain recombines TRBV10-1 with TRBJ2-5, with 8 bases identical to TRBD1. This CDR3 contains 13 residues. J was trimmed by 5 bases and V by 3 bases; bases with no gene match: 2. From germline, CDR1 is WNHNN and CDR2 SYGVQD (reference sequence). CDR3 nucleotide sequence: TGCGCCAGCAGTGAAAGACAGGGGGAGACCCAGTACTTC. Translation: CASSERQGETQYF.

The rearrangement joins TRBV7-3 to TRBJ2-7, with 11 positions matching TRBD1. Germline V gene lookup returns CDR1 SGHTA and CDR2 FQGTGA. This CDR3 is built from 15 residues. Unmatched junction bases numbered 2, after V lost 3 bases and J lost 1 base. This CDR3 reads CASSFGQGASYEQYF. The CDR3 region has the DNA TGTGCCAGCAGCTTCGGACAGGGGGCTTCCTACGAGCAGTACTTC.

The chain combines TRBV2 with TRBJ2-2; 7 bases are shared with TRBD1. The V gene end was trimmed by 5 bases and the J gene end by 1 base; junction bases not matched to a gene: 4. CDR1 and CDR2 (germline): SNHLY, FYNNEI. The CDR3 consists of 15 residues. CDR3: CASSRQGGNTGELFF. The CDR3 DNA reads TGTGCCAGCAGTAGACAGGGCGGGAACACCGGGGAGCTGTTTTTT.

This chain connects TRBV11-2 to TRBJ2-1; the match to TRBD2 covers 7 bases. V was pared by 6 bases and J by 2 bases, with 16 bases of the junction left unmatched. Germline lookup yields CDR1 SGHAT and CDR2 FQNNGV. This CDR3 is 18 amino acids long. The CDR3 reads CASSLRSGDASPYNEQFF. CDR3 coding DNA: TGTGCCAGCAGTCTTCGGAGCGGGGATGCTAGCCCCTACAATGAGCAGTTCTTC.

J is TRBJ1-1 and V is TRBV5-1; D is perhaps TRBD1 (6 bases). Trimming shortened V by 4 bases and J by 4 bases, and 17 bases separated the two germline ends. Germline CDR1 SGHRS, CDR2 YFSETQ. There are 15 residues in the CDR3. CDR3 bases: TGCGCCAGCAGCCTAGGACCCTCCAGGGGCACTGAAGCTTTCTTT. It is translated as CASSLGPSRGTEAFF.

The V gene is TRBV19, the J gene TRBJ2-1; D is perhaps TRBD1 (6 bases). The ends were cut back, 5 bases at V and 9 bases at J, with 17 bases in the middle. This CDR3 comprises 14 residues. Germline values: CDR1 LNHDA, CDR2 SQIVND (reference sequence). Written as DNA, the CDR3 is TGTGCCAGTAGTCCCGGGACCGTAGGGGGTGAGCAGTTCTTC. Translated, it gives CASSPGTVGGEQFF.

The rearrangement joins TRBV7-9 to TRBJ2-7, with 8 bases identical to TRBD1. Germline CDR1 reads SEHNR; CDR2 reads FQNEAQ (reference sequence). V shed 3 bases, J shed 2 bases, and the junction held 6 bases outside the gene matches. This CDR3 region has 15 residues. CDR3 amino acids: CASSLGDRFPYEQYF. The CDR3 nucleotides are TGTGCCAGCAGCTTGGGGGACAGGTTTCCCTACGAGCAGTACTTC. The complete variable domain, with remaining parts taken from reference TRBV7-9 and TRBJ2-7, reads DTGVSQNPRHKITKRGQNVTFRCDPISEHNRLYWYRQTLGQGPEFLTYFQNEAQLEKSRLLSDRFSAERPKGSFSTLEIQRTEQGDSAMYLCASSLGDRFPYEQYFGPGTRLTVT.

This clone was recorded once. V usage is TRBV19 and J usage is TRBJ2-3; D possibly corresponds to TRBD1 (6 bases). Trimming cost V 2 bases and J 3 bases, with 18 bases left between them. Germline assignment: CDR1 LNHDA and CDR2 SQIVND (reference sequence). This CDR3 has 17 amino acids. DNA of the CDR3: TGTGCCAGTAGTATACCTCTAGGGGCAGGGGAAACAGATACGCAGTATTTT. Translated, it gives CASSIPLGAGETDTQYF.

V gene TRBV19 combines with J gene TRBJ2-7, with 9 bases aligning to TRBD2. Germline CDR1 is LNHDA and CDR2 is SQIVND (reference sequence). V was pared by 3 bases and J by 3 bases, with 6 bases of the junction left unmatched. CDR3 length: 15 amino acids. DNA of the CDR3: TGTGCCAGTAGTATTTTTTCTAGCGGGAACTACGAGCAGTACTTC. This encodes CASSIFSSGNYEQYF.

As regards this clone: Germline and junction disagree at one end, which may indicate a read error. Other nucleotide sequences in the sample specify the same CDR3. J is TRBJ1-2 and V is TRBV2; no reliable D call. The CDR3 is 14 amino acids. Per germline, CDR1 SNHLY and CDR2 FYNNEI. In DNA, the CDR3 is TGTGCTAGCAGTGAAACCGGGAGGAACTATGGCTACACCTTC. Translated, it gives CASSETGRNYGYTF. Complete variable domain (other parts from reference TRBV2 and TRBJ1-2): EPEVTQTPSHQVTQMGQEVILRCVPISNHLYFYWYRQILGQKVEFLVSFYNNEISEKSEIFDDQFSVERPDGSNFTLKIRSTKLEDSAMYFCASSETGRNYGYTFGSGTRLTVV.

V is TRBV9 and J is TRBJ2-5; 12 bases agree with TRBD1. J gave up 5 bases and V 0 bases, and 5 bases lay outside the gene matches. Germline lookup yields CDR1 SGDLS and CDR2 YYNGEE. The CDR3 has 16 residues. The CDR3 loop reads CASSVDGTGGAETQYF. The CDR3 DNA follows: TGTGCCAGCAGCGTAGACGGGACAGGGGGCGCGGAGACCCAGTACTTC.

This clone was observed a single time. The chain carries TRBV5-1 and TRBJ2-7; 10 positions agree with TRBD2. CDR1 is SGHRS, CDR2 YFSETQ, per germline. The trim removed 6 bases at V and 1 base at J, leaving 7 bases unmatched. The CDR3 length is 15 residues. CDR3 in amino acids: CASTSNSGGSYEQYF. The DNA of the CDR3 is TGCGCCAGCACCTCAAATAGCGGGGGGTCCTACGAGCAGTACTTC.

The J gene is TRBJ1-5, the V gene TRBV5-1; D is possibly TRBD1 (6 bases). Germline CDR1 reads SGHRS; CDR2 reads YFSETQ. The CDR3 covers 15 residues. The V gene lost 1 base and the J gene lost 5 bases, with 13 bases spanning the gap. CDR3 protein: CASSLFGGSDQPQHF. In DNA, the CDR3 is TGCGCCAGCAGCTTGTTTGGGGGCTCAGATCAGCCCCAGCATTTT.

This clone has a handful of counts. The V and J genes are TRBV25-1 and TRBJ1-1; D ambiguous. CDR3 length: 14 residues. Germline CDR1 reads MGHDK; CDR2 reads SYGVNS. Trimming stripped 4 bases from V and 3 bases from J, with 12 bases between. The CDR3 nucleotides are TGTGCCAGCAGTGCACGACACTGGGACACTGAAGCTTTCTTT. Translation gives CASSARHWDTEAFF.